A selection of T cell receptor beta chains follows, all from one sample in a study of beta chain features in type 1 diabetes. The data were produced by immunoSEQ multiplex PCR, yet TCRdb's version contains in-frame clones alone and is incomplete. Of more than 300,000 clones in the sample, 9.6% are singletons; the top ten hold about 0.6%. Sample: central memory CD4+ T cells from blood. These receptor sequences come from a man younger than 45 with type 1 diabetes. Each CDR3 is given with its conserved first and last residue.

j_gene | v_gene | CDR3aa
TRBJ1-1 | TRBV28 | CASSTGGLRGTEAFF
TRBJ2-7 | TRBV7-2 | CASSLDIGASAYEQYF
TRBJ1-2 | TRBV19 | CASSPSYNYGYTF
TRBJ2-1 | TRBV29-1 | CSVVCPSGRVANEQFF
TRBJ2-1 | TRBV28 | CASLGRVAGVQDEQFF
TRBJ1-4 | TRBV4-3 | CASSERSRRGFVNEKLFF
TRBJ2-5 | TRBV5-4 | CASGRTKETQYF
TRBJ2-1 | TRBV10-3 | CAISESTLAGTNEQFF
TRBJ2-5 | TRBV7-8 | CASSPAGTSGRETQYF
TRBJ2-1 | TRBV9 | CASSVSHRGAGGTSGLGTNEQFF
TRBJ2-7 | TRBV2 | CASSERQGAHEQYF
TRBJ1-2 | TRBV4-1 | CASSQGWGTEQDYTF
TRBJ2-1 | TRBV9 | CASSDLIGNEQFF
TRBJ2-5 | TRBV6-6 | CASKEPQETQYF
TRBJ1-2 | TRBV5-1 | CASSSGAGSHYGYTF
TRBJ2-2 | TRBV2 | CASGEQGAGTGELFF
TRBJ2-5 | TRBV5-4 | CASRNRRGNQETQYF
TRBJ2-2 | TRBV13 | CASSSSRTIGGELFF
TRBJ1-4 | TRBV2 | CASSGRNIHSREKLFF
TRBJ1-1 | TRBV6-1 | CASALGSGRNTEAFF
TRBJ2-1 | TRBV29-1 | CSASGNYNEQFF
TRBJ1-5 | TRBV6-5 | CASTMRGMGNQPQHF
TRBJ2-3 | TRBV7-8 | CASSYYSGGGLNTDTQYF
TRBJ1-3 | TRBV5-6 | CASSLDDAGNTIYF
TRBJ2-5 | TRBV18 | CASSPSWGGGGETQYF
TRBJ2-7 | TRBV6-6 | CASRTRGLEQYF
TRBJ1-5 | TRBV28 | CASSSQRWGSNQPQHF
TRBJ2-3 | TRBV2 | CASSFQGVGGDTQYF
TRBJ2-3 | TRBV2 | CASSDPGRADEDTQYF
TRBJ2-2 | TRBV7-9 | CASRAGSGTGELLF
TRBJ2-3 | TRBV5-1 | CASSLGFDTQYF
TRBJ2-3 | TRBV7-9 | CASSGTSGWGDTQYF
TRBJ1-2 | TRBV2 | CASTGDTWGYGYTF
TRBJ1-2 | TRBV4-2 | CASSQGRDSSYTF
TRBJ2-7 | TRBV7-2 | CASSPRDWFSYEQYF
TRBJ2-5 | TRBV5-1 | CASSLGAEETQYF
TRBJ2-3 | TRBV9 | CASSADRTTSGDTQYF
TRBJ2-7 | TRBV10-3 | CAINEALIYEQYF
TRBJ1-4 | TRBV19 | CASSPGPLLGGKLFF
TRBJ2-6 | TRBV27 | CASSFRVGTGANVLTF
TRBJ2-7 | TRBV7-8 | CASSPGLVRAEQYF
TRBJ1-2 | TRBV28 | CASSISQGSYGYTF
TRBJ2-7 | TRBV5-1 | CASSWAGSGDEQYF
TRBJ2-5 | TRBV11-2 | CASSLPTSGAETQYF
TRBJ1-2 | TRBV6-1 | CASSEDVQQVPNYGYTF
TRBJ2-5 | TRBV4-2 | CASSQDYRGRQETQYF
TRBJ2-3 | TRBV7-9 | CASSVRLRDTQYF
TRBJ2-7 | TRBV7-6 | CASSVTGELTYEQYF
TRBJ1-4 | TRBV5-4 | CASSLAEVEKLFF
TRBJ2-1 | TRBV6-6 | CASSTTGGFVNEQFF
TRBJ2-3 | TRBV5-1 | CASSLQAGTGTDTQYF
TRBJ1-4 | TRBV5-5 | CASSLYQEKLFF
TRBJ2-1 | TRBV27 | CASSLDIVPNEQFF
TRBJ2-7 | TRBV5-1 | CASSLQTGSYEQYF